This passage covers 30 T cell receptor beta chains from one sample sequenced in a study of memory CD4+ T cells and cytomegalovirus serostatus. The protocol was immunoSEQ multiplex PCR, while the TCRdb copy is restricted to in-frame clones and leaves out a portion. This sample has about 64,000 clones, with 75% to 80% found just once. Single viable CD3+CD4+CD8-CD45RO+ cells were sorted as the memory CD4+ T cells. Source material: memory CD4+ T cells from blood. The receptor set was obtained from an adult in good health and CMV-seronegative.

The J gene is TRBJ1-4, the V gene TRBV30; D unresolved. The germline V and J ends were trimmed by 3 bases and 4 bases, with 9 bases remaining between them. This CDR3 has 13 residues. From germline, CDR1 is GTSNPN and CDR2 SVGIG (reference sequence). The CDR3 here is CAWRDGFNEKLFF. In DNA, the CDR3 is TGTGCCTGGAGGGACGGATTTAATGAAAAACTGTTTTTT.

The chain joins TRBV29-1 to TRBJ2-1; either TRBD1 or TRBD2 may supply D (6 bases each). CDR1 and CDR2 (germline): SQVTM, ANQGSEA. The CDR3 consists of 12 residues. Trimming removed 5 bases from V and 9 bases from J, with 14 bases in between. CDR3 nucleotides: TGCAGCGTTCGGTCCGGGGGCGGTGAGCAGTTCTTC. It translates to CSVRSGGGEQFF.

The chain employs TRBV27 and TRBJ2-5; 8 nucleotides align to TRBD2. Germline V gene lookup returns CDR1 MNHEY and CDR2 SMNVEV (reference sequence). J was trimmed by 3 bases and V by 3 bases; bases with no gene match: 6. CDR3 length: 15 amino acids. The CDR3 is CASSFSGRAEETQYF. The CDR3 DNA reads TGTGCCAGCAGTTTTTCCGGGAGGGCCGAAGAGACCCAGTACTTC.

This rearrangement joins TRBV4-1 to TRBJ1-1; weak D call: TRBD1 (5 bases). Germline values: CDR1 MGHRA, CDR2 YSYEKL. The CDR3 is made up of 15 amino acids. V was clipped by 4 bases and J by 1 base, with 13 bases between them. In DNA, the CDR3 is TGCGCCAGCAGCCCCGATTGGGGGGGGAACACTGAAGCTTTCTTT. Translating gives CASSPDWGGNTEAFF.

The J gene is TRBJ2-1, the V gene TRBV7-3; no clear D. The CDR3 totals 16 residues. Germline V gene data show CDR1 as SGHTA and CDR2 as FQGTGA. V was trimmed by 1 base and J by 0 bases, leaving 10 bases between them. The CDR3 spells CASSLNPSSSYNEQFF. DNA for the CDR3: TGTGCCAGCAGCTTAAACCCCTCGAGCTCCTACAATGAGCAGTTCTTC.

The J gene is TRBJ1-1, the V gene TRBV18; maybe TRBD1 (5 bases). The germline gives CDR1 KGHSH, CDR2 LQKENI. This CDR3 comprises 13 residues. V was shortened by 6 bases and J by 1 base, with 9 bases between the two germline ends. CDR3 in amino acids: CASSRGTNTEAFF. Here the CDR3 DNA reads TGTGCCAGCTCCAGAGGGACGAACACTGAAGCTTTCTTT.

This chain uses TRBV6-5 with TRBJ1-1; D call uncertain. The CDR3 is 14 residues long. V was shortened by 2 bases and J by 6 bases, with 13 bases between the two germline ends. Germline V gene sequence: CDR1 MNHEY, CDR2 SVGAGI. The CDR3 sequence: CASSYIGQAPEAFF. DNA for the CDR3: TGTGCCAGCAGTTACATCGGCCAGGCCCCTGAAGCTTTCTTT.

A single count supports this clone. V usage is TRBV4-2 and J usage is TRBJ2-1; 10 bases are a match to TRBD2. The CDR3 loop spans 20 amino acids. CDR1 is LGHNA and CDR2 is YNFKEQ in the germline V gene. V gave up 2 bases and J gave up 6 bases; unmatched junction bases: 19. As DNA, the CDR3 is TGTGCCAGCAGCCAAAATTTACAATATCCCGGGACTAGCGCCACCAATGAGCAGTTCTTC. Translated: CASSQNLQYPGTSATNEQFF.

The chain is built from TRBV7-9 and TRBJ1-2; a weak D match, TRBD1 (5 bases). Germline CDR1 SEHNR, CDR2 FQNEAQ (reference sequence). This CDR3 spans 16 amino acids. Trimming removed 3 bases at V and 7 bases at J, with 21 bases between. The CDR3 here is CASSFRFPGGTGGYTF. DNA for the CDR3: TGTGCCAGCAGCTTCCGATTCCCCGGGGGGACTGGTGGCTACACCTTC.

The V call is TRBV19, the J call TRBJ2-1; 9 nucleotides align to TRBD2. Looked up from germline, CDR1 is LNHDA and CDR2 is SQIVND (reference sequence). The CDR3 loop spans 15 amino acids. Trimming took 6 bases from V and 0 from J; bases not matched to a gene: 3. The CDR3 region has the DNA TGTGCCAGTAGAGGCGGGAGGGCCTCCTACAATGAGCAGTTCTTC. Translated, it gives CASRGGRASYNEQFF.

The V and J genes are TRBV28 and TRBJ2-2; TRBD2 matches 9 bases. Germline V gene lookup returns CDR1 MDHEN and CDR2 SYDVKM. This CDR3 has 15 amino acids. V was clipped by 7 bases and J by 5 bases; unmatched bases: 8. The CDR3 sequence: CASTLPLAGTGELFF. CDR3 DNA sequence: TGTGCCAGCACTCTCCCACTAGCGGGTACCGGGGAGCTGTTTTTT.

This rearrangement joins TRBV6-1 to TRBJ1-5; 9 bases fit TRBD1. Trimming removed 2 bases from V and 12 bases from J; junction bases left unmatched: 11. Per the germline V gene, CDR1 is MNHNS and CDR2 is SASEGT. The CDR3 is 15 amino acids. The CDR3 region is CASSESQGAKRVQHF. Written as DNA, the CDR3 is TGTGCCAGCAGTGAATCACAGGGGGCGAAACGAGTCCAGCATTTT.

This clone was recorded once. CDR3 loop: CASSLYPGGDYGYTF. The CDR3 coding sequence is TGTGCCAGCAGTTTATATCCAGGGGGGGACTATGGCTACACCTTC. The V call is TRBV28, the J call TRBJ1-2; TRBD1 agrees at 7 bases. The CDR3 is 15 amino acids. Germline CDR1 MDHEN, CDR2 SYDVKM. Trimming removed 1 base from V and 3 bases from J; junction bases left unmatched: 5.

This chain joins TRBV18 and TRBJ1-2, with TRBD1 identical over 8 bases. V gave up 2 bases and J gave up 4 bases; unmatched junction bases: 6. The CDR3 length is 15 residues. In germline, CDR1 is KGHSH, CDR2 LQKENI. DNA of the CDR3: TGTGCCAGCTCACCAGACAGGGGAGTTCGCTATGGCTACACCTTC. Translation gives CASSPDRGVRYGYTF.

The CDR3 protein is CASSFQGRDTEAFF. Here the CDR3 DNA reads TGTGCCAGCAGCTTTCAGGGGAGGGACACTGAAGCTTTCTTT. This sequence joins TRBV7-2 and TRBJ1-1; D possibly corresponds to TRBD1 (6 bases). This CDR3 is 14 amino acids long. V lost 3 bases and J 3 bases, leaving 11 bases between the germline ends. The V gene's germline CDR1 is SGHTA and CDR2 FQGNSA.

CDR3: CASSLAGGEAGELFF. The CDR3 DNA follows: TGTGCCAGCAGTTTGGCGGGAGGGGAGGCCGGGGAGCTGTTTTTT. The V gene is TRBV28, the J gene TRBJ2-2; 9 nucleotides match TRBD2. This CDR3 contains 15 residues. After removal of 3 bases from V and 6 bases from J, the junction contained 5 bases not matched to a gene. Germline loops: CDR1 MDHEN, CDR2 SYDVKM.

Worth noting for this clone: Other DNA sequences in this specimen translate into the identical CDR3. The CDR3 DNA is TGTGCCAGCTCACCGCCCGCGTCCCACGGCTCCTACGAGCAGTACTTC. Its translation is CASSPPASHGSYEQYF. The rearrangement links TRBV18 to TRBJ2-7; D is uncertain. Germline assignment: CDR1 KGHSH and CDR2 LQKENI. Trimming removed 3 bases from V and 0 bases from J, with 15 bases in between. This CDR3 is 16 amino acids long. Based on the CDR3 plus reference TRBV18 and TRBJ2-7, the full variable domain is NAGVMQNPRHLVRRRGQEARLRCSPMKGHSHVYWYRQLPEEGLKFMVYLQKENIIDESGMPKERFSAEFPKEGPSILRIQQVVRGDSAAYFCASSPPASHGSYEQYFGPGTRLTVT.

The chain employs TRBV29-1 and TRBJ1-4; TRBD1 aligns across 9 bases. With 3 bases clipped from V and 7 bases from J, the junction kept 6 bases outside the gene matches. Germline CDR1 is SQVTM and CDR2 is ANQGSEA. The length of the CDR3 is 14 residues. CDR3 loop: CSVDAGQGTEKLFF. In DNA form, the CDR3 reads TGCAGCGTTGATGCGGGACAGGGTACTGAAAAACTGTTTTTT.

The V call is TRBV29-1, the J call TRBJ1-2; D is unclear. CDR1 and CDR2 (germline): SQVTM, ANQGSEA. CDR3 length: 14 amino acids. Trimming pared 6 bases from V and 3 bases from J, leaving 17 bases between. In nucleotides, the CDR3 is TGCAGCGTCTTGCCGGCAGGAAGGGACTATGGCTACACCTTC. Translated: CSVLPAGRDYGYTF. Complete variable domain (other parts from reference TRBV29-1 and TRBJ1-2): SAVISQKPSRDICQRGTSLTIQCQVDSQVTMMFWYRQQPGQSLTLIATANQGSEATYESGFVIDKFPISRPNLTFSTLTVSNMSPEDSSIYLCSVLPAGRDYGYTFGSGTRLTVV.

This clone is a singleton in its sample. This chain joins TRBV9 and TRBJ1-2, with TRBD1 as a possible D gene (6 bases). The CDR3 spans 14 residues. V was trimmed by 5 bases and J by 5 bases, leaving 16 bases between them. The V gene's germline CDR1 is SGDLS and CDR2 YYNGEE. This CDR3 reads CASRGGGARYGYTF. CDR3 sequence (DNA): TGTGCCAGCAGGGGAGGGGGGGCGCGGTATGGCTACACCTTC.

This clone was picked up one time. J is TRBJ2-5 and V is TRBV30, with D tentatively TRBD2 (6 bases). Looked up from germline, CDR1 is GTSNPN and CDR2 is SVGIG (reference sequence). V was cut by 1 base and J by 1 base, with 10 bases left in between. The CDR3 has 14 amino acids. The CDR3 DNA is TGTGCCTGGAGTGGGGACTTGCTCCAAGAGACCCAGTACTTC. This codes for CAWSGDLLQETQYF.

The gene calls are TRBV11-3 and TRBJ2-3; perhaps TRBD2 as D (5 bases). Germline V gene sequence: CDR1 SGHNT, CDR2 YENEEA. The CDR3 loop spans 15 amino acids. The V end lost 0 bases, the J end lost 6 bases, and 13 bases lay between the germline ends. CDR3 nucleotides: TGTGCCAGCAGCTTAGATTCGACCCGCGGGGATACGCAGTATTTT. Its translation: CASSLDSTRGDTQYF.

With respect to this clone: The sample contains more than one DNA sequence encoding this CDR3. The genes are TRBV6-5 and TRBJ1-1; 8 bases match TRBD1. Germline CDR1 reads MNHEY; CDR2 reads SVGAGI. The J segment lost 3 bases and the V segment lost 5 bases, leaving 5 bases of the junction unmatched. This CDR3 comprises 14 residues. The CDR3, as DNA: TGTGCCAGCAGTCACGGACAGGGTGACACTGAAGCTTTCTTT. Translated: CASSHGQGDTEAFF.

This rearrangement joins TRBV29-1 to TRBJ2-7, with TRBD2 matching 8 bases. CDR3 length: 14 residues. The trim removed 5 bases at V and 6 bases at J, leaving 12 bases unmatched. Germline CDR1 SQVTM, CDR2 ANQGSEA. The CDR3 coding sequence is TGCAGCGTTCTTATCACTAGCGGCGTCACCGAGCAGTACTTC. Amino acids: CSVLITSGVTEQYF.

The J gene is TRBJ2-7, the V gene TRBV10-2; TRBD1 is a possible D gene (6 bases). Trimming removed 4 bases at V and 2 bases at J, with 12 bases between. The germline V gene encodes CDR1 WSHSY and CDR2 SAAADI. The CDR3 extends over 14 amino acids. CDR3 loop: CASSGRGAAYEQYF. The CDR3 bases are TGCGCCAGCAGTGGCAGGGGCGCGGCCTACGAGCAGTACTTC.

This chain connects TRBV4-1 to TRBJ2-3; 7 nucleotides agree with TRBD1. Germline V gene sequence: CDR1 MGHRA, CDR2 YSYEKL. The CDR3 length is 17 residues. J gave up 3 bases and V 1 base, and 10 bases lay outside the gene matches. The CDR3 loop reads CASSQGYTGVRTDTQYF. The CDR3 DNA is TGCGCCAGCAGCCAAGGGTACACAGGGGTCAGGACAGATACGCAGTATTTT.

This chain connects TRBV7-9 to TRBJ2-1; 12 bases are shared with TRBD1. The length of the CDR3 is 18 residues. V trimming: 3 bases; J trimming: 8 bases; junction bases outside the gene matches: 14. Germline CDR1 and CDR2: SEHNR and FQNEAQ (reference sequence). CDR3 residues: CASSLSGTGGASIDEQFF. As DNA, the CDR3 is TGTGCCAGCAGCTTGAGTGGGACAGGGGGCGCGTCTATTGATGAGCAGTTCTTC.

This clone was seen more than once but under ten times. The V call is TRBV7-2, the J call TRBJ1-1; D unresolved. The CDR3 covers 13 residues. Germline lookup yields CDR1 SGHTA and CDR2 FQGNSA. Trimming took off 1 base at V and 1 base at J, with 4 bases between the two ends. This CDR3 is CASSLGRNTEAFF. The CDR3 bases are TGTGCCAGCAGCTTAGGCAGGAACACTGAAGCTTTCTTT.

The rearrangement joins TRBV7-2 to TRBJ1-4, with D perhaps matching TRBD1 (5 bases). The CDR3 runs 15 residues. Germline V gene lookup returns CDR1 SGHTA and CDR2 FQGNSA. The ends were cut back, 2 bases at V and 7 bases at J, with 14 bases in the middle. CDR3 DNA sequence: TGTGCCAGCAGCTTACAGGGTCGACTTAGTGAAAAACTGTTTTTT. Translating gives CASSLQGRLSEKLFF.

This clone was seen once. The rearrangement links TRBV7-8 to TRBJ2-7; D is possibly TRBD1 (6 bases). The V end lost 5 bases, the J end lost 1 base, and 15 bases lay between the germline ends. The CDR3 extends over 15 amino acids. The germline V gene encodes CDR1 SGHVS and CDR2 FQNEAQ. CDR3 in amino acids: CASSPRGVSSYEQYF. CDR3 DNA: TGTGCCAGCAGCCCCAGGGGAGTCTCGTCCTACGAGCAGTACTTC.